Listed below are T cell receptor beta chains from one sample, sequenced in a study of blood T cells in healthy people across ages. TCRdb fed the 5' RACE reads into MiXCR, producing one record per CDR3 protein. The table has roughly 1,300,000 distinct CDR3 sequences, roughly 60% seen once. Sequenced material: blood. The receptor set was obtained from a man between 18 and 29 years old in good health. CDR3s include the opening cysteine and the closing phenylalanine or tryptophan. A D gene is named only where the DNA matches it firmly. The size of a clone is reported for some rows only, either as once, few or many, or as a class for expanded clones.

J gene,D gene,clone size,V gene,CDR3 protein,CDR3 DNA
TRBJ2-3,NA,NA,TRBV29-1,CSVEKGTDTQYF,TGCAGCGTTGAAAAGGGCACAGATACGCAGTATTTT
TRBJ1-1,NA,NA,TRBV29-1,CSVETAATNTEAFF,TGCAGCGTTGAGACGGCGGCTACCAACACTGAAGCTTTCTTT
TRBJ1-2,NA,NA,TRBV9,CASSVEPSYGYTF,TGTGCCAGCAGCGTAGAGCCGTCCTATGGCTACACCTTC
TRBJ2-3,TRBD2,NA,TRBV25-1,CASSPIAGWGTDTQYF,TGTGCCAGCAGTCCTATAGCGGGGTGGGGCACAGATACGCAGTATTTT
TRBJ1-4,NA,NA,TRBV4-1,CASSQEKGYEEKLFF,TGCGCCAGCAGCCAAGAGAAGGGATACGAGGAAAAACTGTTTTTT
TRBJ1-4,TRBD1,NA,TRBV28,CASSLHRGDEKLFF,TGTGCCAGCAGTTTACACAGGGGTGATGAAAAACTGTTTTTT
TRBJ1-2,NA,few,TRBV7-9,CASSFTGANYGYTF,TGTGCCAGCAGCTTTACAGGAGCTAACTATGGCTACACCTTC
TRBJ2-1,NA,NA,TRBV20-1,CSARGRNEQFF,TGCAGTGCTAGGGGGCGGAATGAGCAGTTCTTC
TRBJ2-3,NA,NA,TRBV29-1,CSVESHAEGTDTQYF,TGCAGCGTTGAATCGCATGCGGAGGGCACAGATACGCAGTATTTT
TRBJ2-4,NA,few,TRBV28,CASRLVGYDIQYF,TGTGCCAGCAGACTGGTGGGGTATGACATTCAGTACTTC
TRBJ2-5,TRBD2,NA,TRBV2,CASSAGRASGQETQYF,TGTGCCAGCAGCGCGGGAAGGGCTAGCGGACAAGAGACCCAGTACTTC
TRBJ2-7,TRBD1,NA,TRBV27,CASSLFQTGGGDEQYF,TGTGCCAGCAGTTTATTCCAGACAGGGGGCGGCGACGAGCAGTACTTC
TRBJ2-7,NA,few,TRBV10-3,CAISEGSPYEQYF,TGTGCCATCAGTGAGGGGTCCCCCTACGAGCAGTACTTC
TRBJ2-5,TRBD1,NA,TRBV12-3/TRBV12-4,CASSVGQGAGETQYF,TGTGCCAGCAGTGTAGGACAGGGGGCCGGGGAGACCCAGTACTTC
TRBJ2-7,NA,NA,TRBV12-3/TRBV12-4,CASRGPVYEQYF,TGTGCCAGCAGGGGTCCCGTCTACGAGCAGTACTTC
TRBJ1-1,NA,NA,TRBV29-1,CSVGLHRSTEAFF,TGCAGCGTTGGGTTACACCGGAGCACTGAAGCTTTCTTT
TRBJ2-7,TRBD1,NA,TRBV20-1,CSARGDQGAYEQYF,TGCAGTGCTAGAGGGGACCAGGGGGCCTACGAGCAGTACTTC
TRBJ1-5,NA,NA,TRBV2,CASVTGLDQPQHF,TGTGCCAGCGTAACAGGATTGGATCAGCCCCAGCATTTT
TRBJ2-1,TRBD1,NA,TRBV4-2,CASSQVSRTGWGNEQFF,TGTGCCAGCAGCCAGGTCTCCCGGACAGGGTGGGGGAATGAGCAGTTCTTC
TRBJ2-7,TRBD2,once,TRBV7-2,CASSLDPTSYNEQYF,TGTGCCAGCAGCTTAGACCCGACTAGCTACAATGAGCAGTACTTC
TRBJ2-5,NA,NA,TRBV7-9,CASSLDIETQYF,TGTGCCAGCAGCTTAGATATTGAGACCCAGTACTTC
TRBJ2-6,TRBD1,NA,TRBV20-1,CSAEDRAPGANVLTF,TGCAGTGCTGAGGACAGGGCCCCTGGGGCCAACGTCCTGACTTTC
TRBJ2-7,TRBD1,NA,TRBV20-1,CSASNSGGFSYEQYF,TGCAGTGCTAGCAACTCAGGGGGCTTCTCCTACGAGCAGTACTTC
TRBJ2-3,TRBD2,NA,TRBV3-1,CASSGKAGGPSSDTQYF,TGTGCCAGCAGCGGAAAAGCGGGGGGGCCGAGCTCAGATACGCAGTATTTT
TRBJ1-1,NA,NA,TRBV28,CASTLGGVTEAFF,TGTGCCAGCACTCTGGGGGGTGTCACTGAAGCTTTCTTT
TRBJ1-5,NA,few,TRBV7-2,CASSLVGNSNQPQHF,TGTGCCAGCAGCTTAGTAGGGAATAGCAATCAGCCCCAGCATTTT